The source of this T cell receptor beta chain is a study of blood T cell repertoires in COVID-19. Overall study: Sites in the United States, Italy and Spain provided acute and convalescent COVID-19 samples. T cells, B-cell-depleted T cells, or PBMCs provided the cDNA or gDNA that served as material.

Germline CDR1 reads SEHNR; CDR2 reads FQNEAQ (reference sequence). V shed 3 bases and J shed 2 bases, with 15 bases lying between them. The CDR3 is made up of 16 amino acids. In the authors' methods: The authors estimated nucleated cell counts from reference gene primer amplification. Measured with immunoSEQ multiplex PCR; TCRdb has only the in-frame clones, and not every one. V, J and clone size reflect that table, while D and trimming were determined from the DNA. The data hold around 140,000 clones, with approximately 88% observed a single time. Source material: peripheral blood. This receptor was taken from a woman older than 75 with acute or convalescent COVID-19. The chain couples TRBV7-9 to TRBJ2-3; a possible D gene is TRBD2 (6 bases). CDR3 nucleotides: TGTGCCAGCAGCTTCTTCGGGGAGGTCTCCACAGATACGCAGTATTTT. Its protein product is CASSFFGEVSTDTQYF.